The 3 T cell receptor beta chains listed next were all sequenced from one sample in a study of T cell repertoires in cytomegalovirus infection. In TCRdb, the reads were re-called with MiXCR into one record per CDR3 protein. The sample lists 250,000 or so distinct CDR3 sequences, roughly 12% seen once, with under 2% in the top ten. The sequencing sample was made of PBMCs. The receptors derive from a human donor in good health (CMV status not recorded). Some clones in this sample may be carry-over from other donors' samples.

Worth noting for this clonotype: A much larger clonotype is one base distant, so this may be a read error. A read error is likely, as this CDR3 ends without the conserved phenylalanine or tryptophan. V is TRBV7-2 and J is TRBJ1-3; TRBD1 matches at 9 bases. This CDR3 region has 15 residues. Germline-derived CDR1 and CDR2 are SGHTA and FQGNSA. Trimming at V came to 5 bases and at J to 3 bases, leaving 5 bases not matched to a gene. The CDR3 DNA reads TGTGCCAGCAGCGGACGGGACAGGGTTGGAAACACCATATATTTA. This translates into CASSGRDRVGNTIYL.

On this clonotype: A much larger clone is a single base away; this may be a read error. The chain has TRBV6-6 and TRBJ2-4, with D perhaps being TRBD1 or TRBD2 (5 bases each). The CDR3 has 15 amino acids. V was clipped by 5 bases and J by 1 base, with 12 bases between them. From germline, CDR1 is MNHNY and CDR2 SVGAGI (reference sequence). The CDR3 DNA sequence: TGTGCCAGCAGTGTTTCATGGGACGCCAAAAACATTCAGTACTTC. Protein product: CASSVSWDAKNIQYF.

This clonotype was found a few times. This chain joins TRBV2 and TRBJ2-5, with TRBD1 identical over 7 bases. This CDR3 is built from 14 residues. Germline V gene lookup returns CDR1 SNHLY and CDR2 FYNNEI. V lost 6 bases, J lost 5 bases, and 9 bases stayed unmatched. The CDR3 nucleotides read TGTGCCAGCAGGAGGACACAGGGGCGGGAGACCCAGTACTTC. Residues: CASRRTQGRETQYF.